The clone carrying this T cell receptor beta chain was seen only a few times. Its matching antigen is unknown. Germline CDR1 ENHRY, CDR2 SYGVKD. The CDR3 length is 12 residues. Trimming left V 8 bases short and J 2 bases short, with 8 bases between. This specimen comes from a study of identical twins. Study findings and constraints: In cord blood, abundant beta clonotypes had fewer insertions; memory showed no trend. Low generation-probability sequences were in excess among twin-shared out-of-frame alpha sequences.

One entry per CDR3 protein results from TCRdb running MiXCR on the 5' RACE reads. Of hundreds of thousands of distinct CDR3 sequences listed, over 8.5% are singletons. The same data also went into a second study, on yellow fever vaccine responses in identical twins.

The sequenced sample consisted of PBMCs. The genes are TRBV10-3 and TRBJ2-3; the D gene is possibly TRBD1 (5 bases). This TCR was sampled from a woman aged 18-29 years in good health. CDR3 residues: CAIGGHTDTQYF. In DNA form, the CDR3 reads TGTGCCATCGGCGGACACACAGATACGCAGTATTTT.